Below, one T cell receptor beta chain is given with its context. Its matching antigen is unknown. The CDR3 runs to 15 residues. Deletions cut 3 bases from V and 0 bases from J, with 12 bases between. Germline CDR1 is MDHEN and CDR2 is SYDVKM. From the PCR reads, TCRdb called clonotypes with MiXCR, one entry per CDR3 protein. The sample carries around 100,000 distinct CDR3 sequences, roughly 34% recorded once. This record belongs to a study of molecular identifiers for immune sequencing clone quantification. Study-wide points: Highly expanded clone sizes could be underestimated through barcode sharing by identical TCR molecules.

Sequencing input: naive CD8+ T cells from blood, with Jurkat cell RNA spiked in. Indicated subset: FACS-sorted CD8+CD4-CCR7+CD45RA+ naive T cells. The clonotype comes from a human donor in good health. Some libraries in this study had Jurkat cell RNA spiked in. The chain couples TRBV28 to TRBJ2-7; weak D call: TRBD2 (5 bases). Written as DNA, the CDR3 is TGTGCCAGCAGTTTGGCGGGCAGGTCCTCCTACGAGCAGTACTTC. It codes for CASSLAGRSSYEQYF. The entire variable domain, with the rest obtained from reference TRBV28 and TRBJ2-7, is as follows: DVKVTQSSRYLVKRTGEKVFLECVQDMDHENMFWYRQDPGLGLRLIYFSYDVKMKEKGDIPEGYSVSREKKERFSLILESASTNQTSMYLCASSLAGRSSYEQYFGPGTRLTVT.